This TCR beta chain was obtained from a study of blood T cell repertoires in COVID-19. Study summary: T cells, B-cell-depleted T cells, or PBMCs supplied cDNA or gDNA.

Per the germline V gene, CDR1 is SEHNR and CDR2 is FQNEAQ (reference sequence). The CDR3 spans 13 residues. After removal of 5 bases from V and 9 bases from J, the junction contained 6 bases not matched to a gene. Study processing details: By means of reference gene primer amplification, nucleated cell counts were estimated. Method: immunoSEQ multiplex PCR; TCRdb's copy keeps in-frame clones and lacks some. The D gene and trimming were derived from the DNA, and the V and J assignments and clone size from that table. Altogether just over 300,000 clones are present, about 90% being singletons, with the ten largest covering about 2%.

The V and J genes are TRBV7-9 and TRBJ1-2, with 10 positions matching TRBD1. The origin of this receptor is a man between 18 and 29 years old with active or convalescent COVID-19. The sample was peripheral blood. Here the CDR3 DNA reads TGTGCCAGCAGCCCTACGGGACAGGGGAGCTACACCTTC. It specifies CASSPTGQGSYTF.